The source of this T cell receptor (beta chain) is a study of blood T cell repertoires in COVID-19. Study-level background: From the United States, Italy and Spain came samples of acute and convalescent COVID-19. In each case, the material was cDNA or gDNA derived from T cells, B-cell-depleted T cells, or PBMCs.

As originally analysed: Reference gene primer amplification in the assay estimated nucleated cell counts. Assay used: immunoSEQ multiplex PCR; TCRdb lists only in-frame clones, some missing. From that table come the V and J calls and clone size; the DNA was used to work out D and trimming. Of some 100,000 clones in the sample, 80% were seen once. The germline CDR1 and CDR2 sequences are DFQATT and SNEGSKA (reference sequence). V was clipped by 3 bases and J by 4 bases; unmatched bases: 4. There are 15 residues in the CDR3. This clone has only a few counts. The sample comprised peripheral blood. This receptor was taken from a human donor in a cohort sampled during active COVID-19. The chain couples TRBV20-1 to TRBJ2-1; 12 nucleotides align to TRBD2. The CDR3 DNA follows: TGCAGTGCTAGTGGGACTAGCGGGTATTACAATGAGCAGTTCTTC. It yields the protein CSASGTSGYYNEQFF.